Described below is a single T cell receptor (beta chain) sequence and its context. The sample is drawn from a study of blood T cell repertoires in COVID-19. In the study's own analysis: Reference gene primer amplification gave estimated nucleated cell counts. Generated by immunoSEQ multiplex PCR, the TCRdb table keeps only in-frame clones and is missing some. The V and J calls and clone size are taken from that table; D and trimming were inferred from the DNA. The table lists 300,000 to 350,000 clones, roughly 89% of them singletons. V shed 4 bases, J shed 3 bases, and the junction held 3 bases outside the gene matches. Germline CDR1 reads SGHTA; CDR2 reads FQGNSA. The CDR3 length is 15 residues.

The chain employs TRBV7-2 and TRBJ2-6; the match to TRBD1 covers 7 bases. The clonotype originates from a woman aged 35 to 49 with COVID-19, enrolled during active disease. Sequenced sample: peripheral blood. The CDR3 sequence: CASSSQGVGANVLTF. CDR3 in DNA: TGTGCCAGCAGCTCCCAGGGGGTTGGGGCCAACGTCCTGACTTTC.